This T cell receptor (beta chain) was sequenced in a study of Tregs in tolerant kidney transplant recipients. Recipients received nonmyeloablative bone marrow transplants from related graft donors, with transient mixed chimerism. Germline lookup yields CDR1 SGHAT and CDR2 FQNNGV. V trimming: 0 bases; J trimming: 8 bases; junction bases outside the gene matches: 9. The length of the CDR3 is 15 residues. Assay used: immunoSEQ multiplex PCR; TCRdb lists only in-frame clones, some missing. Among roughly 52,000 clones listed, roughly nine tenths were seen once. The chain joins TRBV11-2 to TRBJ1-1; 7 nucleotides align to TRBD1. The starting material was CD8+ T cells from blood (PBMCs), obtained 24 months after the transplant. This TCR was recovered from a human patient who received a combined kidney and bone marrow transplant. The graft donor may be the source of some T cells. The CDR3 region is CASSLEARQGREAFF. For the CDR3, the DNA is TGTGCCAGCAGCTTAGAGGCCCGACAGGGTAGGGAAGCTTTCTTT.